The 31 T cell receptor beta chains in this list originate from one sample, sequenced in a study of T cell responses to AZD1222 COVID-19 vaccine. This table comes from immunoSEQ multiplex PCR, and its TCRdb copy is limited to in-frame clones, with some not included. The data contain approximately 76,000 clones, roughly 85% of them seen just once; the ten biggest clones take up about 3.1%. Sequenced here: peripheral blood, sampled on day 0 of AZD1222 vaccination. These receptors were obtained from an adult in good health.

The chain joins TRBV2 to TRBJ1-2; D is unclear. Germline V gene lookup returns CDR1 SNHLY and CDR2 FYNNEI. The CDR3 spans 14 residues. V shed 5 bases and J shed 0 bases, with 10 bases lying between them. This CDR3 reads CASSPHIANYGYTF. The CDR3 coding sequence is TGTGCCAGCAGTCCCCATATCGCTAACTATGGCTACACCTTC.

J is TRBJ2-7 and V is TRBV4-1; no firm D call. The CDR3 runs to 18 residues. V was clipped by 3 bases and J by 3 bases, with 24 bases between them. Germline V gene sequence: CDR1 MGHRA, CDR2 YSYEKL. The chain's CDR3 is CASSHRAARTDPGYEQYF. DNA of the CDR3: TGCGCCAGCAGCCATCGGGCAGCCCGGACGGATCCTGGCTACGAGCAGTACTTC.

The chain couples TRBV7-3 to TRBJ1-2, with a possible D match to TRBD1 (5 bases). V gave up 5 bases and J gave up 0 bases, with 16 bases separating them. This CDR3 contains 16 residues. CDR1 is SGHTA, CDR2 FQGTGA, per germline. The CDR3 reads CASSPGPAPPNYGYTF. In nucleotides, the CDR3 is TGTGCCAGCAGCCCGGGGCCAGCGCCTCCTAACTATGGCTACACCTTC.

The chain couples TRBV7-2 to TRBJ1-4, with TRBD1 as a possible D gene (5 bases). Trimming took 5 bases from V and 0 from J, leaving 13 bases between them. CDR1 and CDR2 from the germline V gene are SGHTA and FQGNSA. This CDR3 has 16 amino acids. Written as DNA, the CDR3 is TGTGCCAGCAGCCCGTGGGGGGGTGCAACTAATGAAAAACTGTTTTTT. Encoded protein: CASSPWGGATNEKLFF.

The CDR3 DNA reads as TGCGCCAGCAGCCAGGACGTGGGGGGATCGGAAGAGCAGTACTTC. It is translated as CASSQDVGGSEEQYF. This sequence joins TRBV4-3 and TRBJ2-7; tentative D call: TRBD2 (6 bases). Germline loops: CDR1 LGHNA, CDR2 YSLEER. The V end was cut by 3 bases, the J end by 7 bases, with 19 bases between. The CDR3 contains 15 residues.

The chain employs TRBV7-8 and TRBJ1-2; 8 nucleotides align to TRBD1. J lost 7 bases, V lost 5 bases, and 3 bases had no gene match. Germline CDR1 reads SGHVS; CDR2 reads FQNEAQ. The CDR3 is 12 amino acids. This CDR3 is CASSLDRGGYTF. CDR3 DNA: TGTGCCAGCAGCCTCGACAGGGGTGGCTACACCTTC.

J is TRBJ1-5 and V is TRBV6-6, with 9 bases that match TRBD1. The CDR3 is 16 residues long. After removal of 0 bases from V and 4 bases from J, the junction contained 4 bases not matched to a gene. Per germline, CDR1 MNHNY and CDR2 SVGAGI (reference sequence). CDR3 nucleotides: TGTGCCAGCAGTTACTCAGTAGGGACAGGGAATCAGCCCCAGCATTTT. Protein product: CASSYSVGTGNQPQHF.

The genes are TRBV29-1 and TRBJ1-2; TRBD1 might be the D (5 bases). There are 12 residues in the CDR3. Germline-derived CDR1 and CDR2 are SQVTM and ANQGSEA. The V gene lost 3 bases and the J gene lost 7 bases, with 12 bases spanning the gap. The CDR3 loop reads CSVDRGRSGYTF. CDR3 coding DNA: TGCAGCGTTGACCGGGGGAGGAGTGGCTACACCTTC.

This clone is a singleton in its sample. This chain connects TRBV2 to TRBJ2-2; D gene uncertain. Germline CDR1 and CDR2: SNHLY and FYNNEI. CDR3 size: 14 residues. Trimming stripped 8 bases from V and 5 bases from J, with 15 bases between. Here the CDR3 DNA reads TGTGCCAGCTGCCAAACCCCAATTACCGGGGAGCTGTTTTTT. The encoded protein is CASCQTPITGELFF.

This clone was detected once. The chain couples TRBV19 to TRBJ2-4; 8 bases are shared with TRBD2. Trimming took 5 bases from V and 9 from J; bases not matched to a gene: 15. Germline assignment: CDR1 LNHDA and CDR2 SQIVND (reference sequence). CDR3 length: 16 residues. CDR3 DNA sequence: TGTGCCAGTAGTCCTCTGCCCCGGGAGGGCCAAAGCATTCAGTACTTC. Translating it yields CASSPLPREGQSIQYF.

The chain couples TRBV6-1 to TRBJ1-5, with 9 nucleotides matching TRBD1. The CDR3 is made up of 17 amino acids. Germline CDR1 is MNHNS and CDR2 is SASEGT. V was pared by 2 bases and J by 3 bases, with 8 bases of the junction left unmatched. CDR3 protein: CASSEFAGTGNNQPQHF. As DNA, the CDR3 is TGTGCCAGCAGTGAATTTGCCGGGACAGGGAACAATCAGCCCCAGCATTTT.

This chain links TRBV19 with TRBJ2-6, with 9 bases that match TRBD1. This CDR3 contains 17 residues. The ends lost 4 bases at V and 0 bases at J; junction bases unmatched: 4. Germline loops: CDR1 LNHDA, CDR2 SQIVND (reference sequence). DNA of the CDR3: TGTGCCAGTAGTAGGACAGGGGCTTACTCTGGGGCCAACGTCCTGACTTTC. This translates into CASSRTGAYSGANVLTF.

This chain connects TRBV5-1 to TRBJ2-3; D is perhaps TRBD2 (7 bases). The V gene's germline CDR1 is SGHRS and CDR2 YFSETQ. CDR3 size: 15 residues. V was clipped by 0 bases and J by 4 bases, with 12 bases between them. The CDR3 DNA reads as TGCGCCAGCAGCTTGGACACAGGGAGGGCAGATACGCAGTATTTT. Translating it yields CASSLDTGRADTQYF.

This chain uses TRBV7-2 with TRBJ1-1, with D unresolved. The CDR3 covers 15 residues. From germline, CDR1 is SGHTA and CDR2 FQGNSA. V lost 1 base and J lost 0, with 9 bases in between. The CDR3, as DNA: TGTGCCAGCAGCTTAGGTCGCACGTTGAACACTGAAGCTTTCTTT. This sequence encodes CASSLGRTLNTEAFF.

The chain links TRBV7-2 to TRBJ2-1, with 13 bases matching TRBD2. This CDR3 contains 17 residues. The germline V gene has CDR1 SGHTA and CDR2 FQGNSA. Trimming at V came to 5 bases and at J to 4 bases, leaving 8 bases not matched to a gene. Here the CDR3 reads CASSKGLAGSVYNEQFF. DNA of the CDR3: TGTGCCAGCAGCAAGGGACTAGCGGGATCGGTTTACAATGAGCAGTTCTTC.

Notes on this clone: A much larger clone lies one base from this, so it may be a read error. The chain couples TRBV19 to TRBJ2-3, with 9 bases lining up with TRBD2. Germline V gives CDR1 LNHDA, CDR2 SQIVND (reference sequence). Germline trimming cut 6 bases from V and 0 bases from J; bases unmatched to any gene: 13. The CDR3 totals 18 residues. CDR3 nucleotides: TGTGCCAGTAGCCCGAGACTAGCGGAGGCCGCTAGCACAGATACGCAGTATTTT. Translated, it gives CASSPRLAEAASTDTQYF.

This clone was recorded a few times. The rearrangement joins TRBV12-5 to TRBJ2-7, with 7 positions matching TRBD2. V was pared by 3 bases and J by 0 bases, with 5 bases of the junction left unmatched. The CDR3 has 15 residues. Germline V gene data show CDR1 as LGHNT and CDR2 as FRNRAP. CDR3 bases: TGTGCTAGTGGTTTTCGGGGCGGGAGCTCCTACGAGCAGTACTTC. Amino acid sequence: CASGFRGGSSYEQYF.

The genes are TRBV21-1 and TRBJ2-1; the table's D gene call, TRBD2, was not cross checked with the DNA. TRBV21-1 is a listed pseudogene. This CDR3 is 13 amino acids long. Here the CDR3 DNA reads TGTGCCAGCAGCAAAGTAATTAACAATGAGCAGTTCTTC. This gives the protein CASSKVINNEQFF.

The rearrangement joins TRBV7-6 to TRBJ1-6, with D uncertain. V shed 5 bases and J shed 3 bases, with 11 bases lying between them. The germline gives CDR1 SGHVS, CDR2 FNYEAQ. The CDR3 is 15 residues long. CDR3 sequence reads: CASSISTDYNSPLHF. CDR3 sequence (DNA): TGTGCCAGCAGCATCTCGACGGACTATAATTCACCCCTCCACTTT.

This clone was observed a few times. The chain recombines TRBV30 with TRBJ2-5; 8 bases agree with TRBD1. The germline gives CDR1 GTSNPN, CDR2 SVGIG (reference sequence). V trimming: 2 bases; J trimming: 0 bases; junction bases outside the gene matches: 8. The CDR3 runs to 16 residues. DNA for the CDR3: TGTGCCTGGAGTCAGGATGGGACAGGCTACCAAGAGACCCAGTACTTC. It is translated as CAWSQDGTGYQETQYF.

This chain connects TRBV27 to TRBJ1-2; 7 positions match TRBD1. Germline CDR1 and CDR2: MNHEY and SMNVEV (reference sequence). The CDR3 totals 13 residues. Germline trimming cut 7 bases from V and 8 bases from J; bases unmatched to any gene: 10. CDR3 sequence: CASMRSGGQGYTF. The CDR3 DNA follows: TGTGCCAGCATGAGGTCAGGGGGACAAGGCTACACCTTC.

The V gene is TRBV27, the J gene TRBJ2-5; D is unresolved. Germline V gene data show CDR1 as MNHEY and CDR2 as SMNVEV (reference sequence). The V and J ends lost 2 bases and 2 bases respectively, with 9 bases between them. The CDR3 totals 14 residues. The CDR3 spells CASSLVYKQETQYF. CDR3 DNA: TGTGCCAGCAGTTTAGTCTACAAACAAGAGACCCAGTACTTC.

In the case of this clone: An end of the junction does not agree with germline; a read error may underlie this. J is TRBJ1-2 and V is TRBV28, with D unresolved. The CDR3 loop spans 14 amino acids. CDR1 is MDHEN and CDR2 is SYDVKM in the germline V gene. The CDR3, as DNA: TGTGCCAGCAGTGGGAGTCCGCTTAACTATGACTACACCTTC. It is translated as CASSGSPLNYDYTF.

There are a few counts of this clone. The genes are TRBV6-2 or TRBV6-3 and TRBJ2-7; 9 positions match TRBD1. Germline V gene sequence: CDR1 MNHEY, CDR2 SVGEGT. The CDR3 has 16 amino acids. V lost 2 bases to trimming and J lost 4 bases; unmatched junction nucleotides: 9. The CDR3 sequence: CASSYERDRVTYEQYF. As DNA, the CDR3 is TGTGCCAGCAGTTACGAGCGGGACAGGGTAACGTACGAGCAGTACTTC.

The chain carries TRBV14 and TRBJ1-2; 8 nucleotides match TRBD1. Germline V lookup: CDR1 SGHDN, CDR2 FVKESK. The CDR3 covers 14 residues. Losses at the gene ends were 10 bases for V and 6 bases for J; bases not matched to a gene: 13. The CDR3 sequence is CATHKSGGRDGYTF. The CDR3 coding sequence is TGTGCCACCCACAAGTCAGGGGGCCGCGATGGCTACACCTTC.

This chain connects TRBV4-3 to TRBJ2-2; TRBD2 matches 7 bases. Germline CDR1 LGHNA, CDR2 YSLEER. Losses at the gene ends were 3 bases for V and 0 bases for J; bases not matched to a gene: 7. The CDR3 is made up of 17 amino acids. The CDR3 reads CASSHSLAATNTGELFF. The CDR3 DNA reads as TGCGCCAGCAGCCATTCTCTAGCGGCGACGAACACCGGGGAGCTGTTTTTT.

The rearrangement joins TRBV5-1 to TRBJ2-1; maybe TRBD1 (6 bases). The CDR3 is made up of 13 amino acids. Germline V gene sequence: CDR1 SGHRS, CDR2 YFSETQ. V was shortened by 4 bases and J by 4 bases, with 9 bases between the two germline ends. CDR3 bases: TGCGCCAGCAGCGAAACAGGGTACAATGAGCAGTTCTTC. Translation: CASSETGYNEQFF.

The rearrangement uses TRBV7-9 and TRBJ2-3, with D possibly matching TRBD2 (5 bases). CDR3 length: 12 amino acids. Looked up from germline, CDR1 is SEHNR and CDR2 is FQNEAQ (reference sequence). V was clipped by 5 bases and J by 7 bases, with 10 bases between them. This CDR3 is CASSLTTNTQYF. The CDR3 DNA is TGTGCCAGCAGCCTGACTACCAATACGCAGTATTTT. The variable domain in full, with the rest retrieved from reference TRBV7-9 and TRBJ2-3, is DTGVSQNPRHKITKRGQNVTFRCDPISEHNRLYWYRQTLGQGPEFLTYFQNEAQLEKSRLLSDRFSAERPKGSFSTLEIQRTEQGDSAMYLCASSLTTNTQYFGPGTRLTVL.

This chain uses TRBV11-1 with TRBJ2-1; D possibly corresponds to TRBD2 (5 bases). This CDR3 is built from 14 residues. The V end lost 5 bases, the J end lost 2 bases, and 10 bases lay between the germline ends. Looked up from germline, CDR1 is SGHAT and CDR2 is FQDESV (reference sequence). The CDR3 spells CASSMPGTYNEQFF. Written as DNA, the CDR3 is TGTGCCAGCAGCATGCCGGGAACCTACAATGAGCAGTTCTTC.

This sequence joins TRBV2 and TRBJ1-2; D unclear. The V gene lost 6 bases and the J gene lost 7 bases, with 12 bases spanning the gap. The length of the CDR3 is 12 residues. CDR1 SNHLY and CDR2 FYNNEI come from the germline V gene. The chain's CDR3 is CASRPDKAGYTF. CDR3 bases: TGTGCCAGCAGGCCCGACAAAGCTGGCTACACCTTC. The full variable domain, with the rest looked up from reference TRBV2 and TRBJ1-2, is EPEVTQTPSHQVTQMGQEVILRCVPISNHLYFYWYRQILGQKVEFLVSFYNNEISEKSEIFDDQFSVERPDGSNFTLKIRSTKLEDSAMYFCASRPDKAGYTFGSGTRLTVV.

The V gene is TRBV25-1, the J gene TRBJ2-7, with no clear D. The ends were cut back, 3 bases at V and 6 bases at J, with 12 bases in the middle. The CDR3 is 13 residues long. Germline values: CDR1 MGHDK, CDR2 SYGVNS. The CDR3 nucleotides read TGTGCCAGCAGTGATGGTGACCCGGGCGAGCAGTACTTC. Residues: CASSDGDPGEQYF.